This T cell receptor (beta chain) was identified during a study of blood T cell repertoires in COVID-19. For the study at large: The origin of the acute and convalescent COVID-19 samples was the United States, Italy and Spain. Sample material is recorded as cDNA or gDNA derived from T cells, B-cell-depleted T cells, or PBMCs.

Original data processing: For nucleated cells, counts were estimated from reference gene primer amplification. The assay was immunoSEQ multiplex PCR, and TCRdb's table has in-frame clones only and misses some. The DNA gave D and trimming, while V, J and clone size come from that table. The sample has roughly 320,000 clones; 90% are singletons. The V and J ends lost 1 base and 8 bases, in that order; junction bases with no gene match: 5. CDR1 is SGHVS, CDR2 FNYEAQ, per germline. This CDR3 contains 15 residues. The sequence came from a woman aged 25 to 39 who had been exposed to COVID-19. The sample was PBMCs or T cells enriched from blood (not recorded which). This chain uses TRBV7-6 with TRBJ1-4, with 9 bases identical to TRBD1. In DNA form, the CDR3 reads TGTGCCAGCAGCTTAGAGGGGACAGGGTACGAAAAACTGTTTTTT. Amino acids: CASSLEGTGYEKLFF. Variable domain in full (rest from reference TRBV7-6 and TRBJ1-4): GAGVSQSPRYKVTKRGQDVALRCDPISGHVSLYWYRQALGQGPEFLTYFNYEAQQDKSGLPNDRFSAERPEGSISTLTIQRTEQRDSAMYRCASSLEGTGYEKLFFGSGTQLSVL.